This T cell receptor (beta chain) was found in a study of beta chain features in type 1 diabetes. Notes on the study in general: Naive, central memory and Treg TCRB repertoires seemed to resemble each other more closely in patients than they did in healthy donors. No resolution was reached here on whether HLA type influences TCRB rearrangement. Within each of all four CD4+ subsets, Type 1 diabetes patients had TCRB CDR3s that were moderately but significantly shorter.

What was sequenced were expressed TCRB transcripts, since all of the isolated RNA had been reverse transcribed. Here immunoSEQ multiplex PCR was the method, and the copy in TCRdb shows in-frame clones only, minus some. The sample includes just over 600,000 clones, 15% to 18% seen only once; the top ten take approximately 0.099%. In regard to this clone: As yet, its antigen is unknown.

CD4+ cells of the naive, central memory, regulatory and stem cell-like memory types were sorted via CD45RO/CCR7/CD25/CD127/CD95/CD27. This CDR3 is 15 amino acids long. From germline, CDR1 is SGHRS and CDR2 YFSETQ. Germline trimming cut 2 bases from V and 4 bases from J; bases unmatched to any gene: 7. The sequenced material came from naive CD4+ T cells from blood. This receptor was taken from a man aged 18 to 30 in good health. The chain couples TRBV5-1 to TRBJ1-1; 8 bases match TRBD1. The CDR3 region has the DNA TGCGCCAGCAGCTTAGGACAGGGCTTCGGCACTGAAGCTTTCTTT. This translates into CASSLGQGFGTEAFF.